This record covers a single T cell receptor (beta chain). Its antigen is unknown. Primers used in a second PCR of roughly 7 to 11 cycles were a sample-barcoded 5' primer and a J-beta primer mix. TCRdb recomputed calls from the 5' RACE reads with MiXCR, one row per CDR3 protein. The sample lists roughly 1,500,000 distinct CDR3 sequences; around 36% were seen once. V lost 1 base, J lost 8 bases, and 8 bases lay in between. The CDR3 runs to 12 residues. CDR1 SEHNR and CDR2 FQNEAQ come from the germline V gene (reference sequence). This entry belongs to a study of blood T cells in healthy people across ages. Every donor gave about 9 milliliters of peripheral blood. The study, taken as a whole, reports: Higher diversity and more naive CD4+ cells were features of long-lived donors, compared to aged donors.

The rearrangement links TRBV7-9 to TRBJ1-1, with D unresolved. The receptor was isolated from a woman aged 25 to 39 in good health. The specimen sequenced was blood. CDR3 bases: TGTGCCAGCAGCTTAGGGTATGCCGAAGCTTTCTTT. Its translation: CASSLGYAEAFF. The full variable domain, its missing parts supplied by reference TRBV7-9 and TRBJ1-1, is DTGVSQNPRHKITKRGQNVTFRCDPISEHNRLYWYRQTLGQGPEFLTYFQNEAQLEKSRLLSDRFSAERPKGSFSTLEIQRTEQGDSAMYLCASSLGYAEAFFGQGTRLTVV.